These 12 T cell receptor beta chains came from one sample sequenced in a study of cytomegalovirus exposure and HLA in healthy donors. With 60 Vbeta and 13 Jbeta primers, the PCR was carried out. Assay used: immunoSEQ multiplex PCR; TCRdb lists only in-frame clones, some missing. Found here are some 39,000 clones; the top ten clones hold roughly 2.9%. Material: PBMCs. These receptors were obtained from a woman aged 25 to 39 in good health and CMV-seropositive.

The V and J genes are TRBV18 and TRBJ2-5; D might be TRBD2 (5 bases). The CDR3 is 15 amino acids. V lost 4 bases and J lost 0, with 12 bases in between. Germline loops: CDR1 KGHSH, CDR2 LQKENI. The CDR3 region is CASSLSTGYQETQYF. CDR3 nucleotide sequence: TGTGCCAGCTCACTATCGACGGGGTACCAAGAGACCCAGTACTTC. Using reference TRBV18 and TRBJ2-5 for the parts outside the CDR3, the full variable domain is NAGVMQNPRHLVRRRGQEARLRCSPMKGHSHVYWYRQLPEEGLKFMVYLQKENIIDESGMPKERFSAEFPKEGPSILRIQQVVRGDSAAYFCASSLSTGYQETQYFGPGTRLLVL.

V is TRBV14 and J is TRBJ2-5; possible D gene TRBD2, 5 bases. The CDR3 totals 14 residues. CDR1 and CDR2 (germline): SGHDN, FVKESK. V was shortened by 4 bases and J by 5 bases, with 14 bases between the two germline ends. CDR3 nucleotides: TGTGCCAGCAGCCGACAAACTAGAATGGAGACCCAGTACTTC. Protein: CASSRQTRMETQYF. Full variable domain (rest looked up from reference TRBV14 and TRBJ2-5): EAGVTQFPSHSVIEKGQTVTLRCDPISGHDNLYWYRRVMGKEIKFLLHFVKESKQDESGMPNNRFLAERTGGTYSTLKVQPAELEDSGVYFCASSRQTRMETQYFGPGTRLLVL.

The V gene is TRBV5-1, the J gene TRBJ2-2; a weak D match, TRBD2 (6 bases). The CDR3 extends over 21 amino acids. CDR1 and CDR2 (germline): SGHRS, YFSETQ. Trimming left V 3 bases short and J 2 bases short, with 29 bases between. DNA for the CDR3: TGCGCCAGCAGCTCAACCCATGACCGCCGGGACTTAGGGCCCAACACCGGGGAGCTGTTTTTT. Its protein is CASSSTHDRRDLGPNTGELFF.

The chain has TRBV6-5 and TRBJ1-5; 7 nucleotides align to TRBD1. Losses at the gene ends were 6 bases for V and 2 bases for J; bases not matched to a gene: 7. This CDR3 is built from 15 residues. Germline CDR1 reads MNHEY; CDR2 reads SVGAGI. The CDR3 sequence: CASSSVTGRNQPQHF. Written as DNA, the CDR3 is TGTGCCAGCAGCTCCGTGACAGGGCGCAATCAGCCCCAGCATTTT.

This chain joins TRBV4-1 and TRBJ2-5, with 14 positions matching TRBD2. V lost 0 bases and J lost 7; bases outside the gene matches: 4. The CDR3 runs to 16 residues. Germline values: CDR1 MGHRA, CDR2 YSYEKL. The CDR3 region has the DNA TGCGCCAGCAGCCAAGAGGGACTAGCGGGGGCCGGGACCCAGTACTTC. It translates to CASSQEGLAGAGTQYF.

This chain joins TRBV5-1 and TRBJ2-7; 8 bases align to TRBD1. Germline V lookup: CDR1 SGHRS, CDR2 YFSETQ. Trimming at V came to 4 bases and at J to 3 bases, leaving 6 bases not matched to a gene. There are 14 residues in the CDR3. In DNA form, the CDR3 reads TGCGCCAGCAGCCCCCGGGGACAGGTCTACGAGCAGTACTTC. Protein: CASSPRGQVYEQYF.

J is TRBJ2-7 and V is TRBV15; D is perhaps TRBD2 (5 bases). Germline assignment: CDR1 LNHNV and CDR2 YYDKDF (reference sequence). V was clipped by 1 base and J by 10 bases, with 23 bases between them. The CDR3 loop spans 16 amino acids. The CDR3 protein is CATSRARTDLNGVQYF. DNA of the CDR3: TGTGCCACCAGCAGAGCCAGGACTGATCTGAACGGTGTACAGTACTTC.

The chain uses TRBV28 and TRBJ2-5, with D perhaps matching TRBD2 (5 bases). Between the trimmed V and J ends, which lost 5 bases and 5 bases, there was a span of 12 bases. Germline CDR1 reads MDHEN; CDR2 reads SYDVKM. CDR3 length: 13 amino acids. As DNA, the CDR3 is TGTGCCAGCAGTCGGGAAGGGCGGGAGACCCAGTACTTC. Its translation is CASSREGRETQYF. Full variable domain (outside the CDR3, taken from reference TRBV28 and TRBJ2-5): DVKVTQSSRYLVKRTGEKVFLECVQDMDHENMFWYRQDPGLGLRLIYFSYDVKMKEKGDIPEGYSVSREKKERFSLILESASTNQTSMYLCASSREGRETQYFGPGTRLLVL.

The chain couples TRBV5-1 to TRBJ2-1, with D possibly TRBD1 on 5 matching bases. Between the trimmed V and J ends, which lost 4 bases and 9 bases, there was a span of 14 bases. CDR1 SGHRS and CDR2 YFSETQ come from the germline V gene. This CDR3 contains 13 residues. The CDR3 DNA reads as TGCGCCAGCAGCCTACAGGCGAAGGGTGAGCAGTTCTTC. Translation: CASSLQAKGEQFF.

The V and J genes are TRBV6-5 and TRBJ2-7, with D tentatively TRBD2 (6 bases). CDR3 length: 12 amino acids. V lost 6 bases and J lost 4, with 10 bases in between. Per the germline V gene, CDR1 is MNHEY and CDR2 is SVGAGI. The CDR3 sequence: CASSPGTYEQYF. CDR3 DNA sequence: TGTGCCAGCAGCCCGGGGACTTACGAGCAGTACTTC.

This chain joins TRBV30 and TRBJ1-1, with a tentative D call TRBD1 (5 bases). In germline, CDR1 is GTSNPN, CDR2 SVGIG (reference sequence). Trimming took off 3 bases at V and 0 bases at J, with 14 bases between the two ends. This CDR3 has 15 residues. In DNA form, the CDR3 reads TGTGCCTGGAGCCGGGGGGGTTCTATGAACACTGAAGCTTTCTTT. It codes for CAWSRGGSMNTEAFF. Combining the CDR3 with reference TRBV30 and TRBJ1-1 gives the whole variable domain SQTIHQWPATLVQPVGSPLSLECTVEGTSNPNLYWYRQAAGRGLQLLFYSVGIGQISSEVPQNLSASRPQDRQFILSSKKLLLSDSGFYLCAWSRGGSMNTEAFFGQGTRLTVV.

This rearrangement joins TRBV27 to TRBJ2-2; TRBD1 is a possible D gene (6 bases). From germline, CDR1 is MNHEY and CDR2 SMNVEV (reference sequence). The CDR3 extends over 14 amino acids. V lost 2 bases and J lost 7, with 11 bases in between. CDR3 in DNA: TGTGCCAGCAGTTTACCCGGGACAAGCGGGGAGCTGTTTTTT. Protein: CASSLPGTSGELFF.